A selection of T cell receptor beta chains follows, all from one sample in a study of CD8+ T cells in alopecia areata. TCRdb's copy holds only in-frame clones and misses some; the assay was immunoSEQ multiplex PCR. The sample yields roughly 200,000 clones, 35% to 40% seen once. The sequencing used CD4+ T cells sorted from blood, collected around week 31, from a patient treated with tofacitinib. The receptors come from a human donor with alopecia areata. The CDR3 runs from the conserved cysteine through the conserved F or W. D genes are given only for firm matches. Some rows have no size entry. The others give once, few or many, or a class for an expanded clone.

>TRBV29-1|.|TRBJ1-2|.
TGCAGCGTGCGGGTAGGGCTGGGCTATGGCTACACCTTC
CSVRVGLGYGYTF
>TRBV11-2|.|TRBJ1-1|.
TGTGCCAGCAGCAGGGTTGTGATGAACACTGAAGCTTTCTTT
CASSRVVMNTEAFF
>TRBV10-3|.|TRBJ1-1|TRBD1
TGTGCCATCAGTACAGGGGAGACTGAAGCTTTCTTT
CAISTGETEAFF
>TRBV18|few|TRBJ1-6|.
TGTGCCAGCTCACCCCAGCGGGGGGGTAGTAGCTCACCCCTCCACTTT
CASSPQRGGSSSPLHF
>TRBV11-2|.|TRBJ1-4|.
TGTGCCAGCAGCGAGACGAGGAGGCCTAATGAAAAACTGTTTTTT
CASSETRRPNEKLFF
>TRBV5-8|few|TRBJ2-5|.
TGTGCCAGCAGCTTGGTTAGGACTACCCAAGAGACCCAGTACTTC
CASSLVRTTQETQYF
>TRBV9|.|TRBJ2-3|.
TGTGCCAGCAGCGTAGCCGGGGAGGCCAGCACAGATACGCAGTATTTT
CASSVAGEASTDTQYF
>TRBV6-1|.|TRBJ2-2|.
TGTGCCAGCATCCGCGGGACTGTTGACACCGGGGAGCTGTTTTTT
CASIRGTVDTGELFF
>TRBV2|.|TRBJ1-1|.
TGTGCCAGCAGGACGGAGACTTTGGCTTTCTTT
CASRTETLAFF
>TRBV4-1|.|TRBJ2-5|TRBD2
TGCGCCAGCAGCCTTCGACTAGCGGGAGCCCCGGGGGAGACCCAGTACTTC
CASSLRLAGAPGETQYF
>TRBV30|.|TRBJ1-1|.
TGTGCCTGGAGGGTGGGGTTTGAAGCTTTCTTT
CAWRVGFEAFF
>TRBV4-2|.|TRBJ1-2|.
TGTGCCAGCAGCCAAGATAGGATAAACTATGGCTACACCTTC
CASSQDRINYGYTF
>TRBV9|.|TRBJ2-1|.
TGTGCCAGCAGCGTATCCGGTCGTGGCCTCTACAATGAGCAGTTCTTC
CASSVSGRGLYNEQFF
>TRBV30|.|TRBJ1-6|.
TGTGCCTGGAGTCGGGATGGAGGGAATTCACCCCTCCACTTT
CAWSRDGGNSPLHF